This TCR beta chain was documented in a study of blood T cell repertoires in COVID-19. For the study at large: From the United States, Italy and Spain came samples of acute and convalescent COVID-19. T cells, B-cell-depleted T cells, or PBMCs provided the cDNA or gDNA that served as material.

Clones were read by immunoSEQ multiplex PCR, and TCRdb kept only the in-frame ones, dropping some. Among 150,000 to 200,000 clones listed, 75% to 90% were seen once. The V and J ends lost 3 bases and 5 bases, in that order; junction bases with no gene match: 7. The CDR3 is 15 amino acids. The germline V gene has CDR1 KGHSH and CDR2 LQKENI. Before they entered the study, exposed participants had met a COVID-19 case within 2 weeks. The sample holds one count of this clone. The chain combines TRBV18 with TRBJ1-2; 9 bases fit TRBD1. Material: PBMCs or T cells enriched from blood (not recorded which). The TCR sequence derives from a man between 65 and 85 years old who had been exposed to COVID-19. In nucleotides, the CDR3 is TGTGCCAGCTCACCCACAGGGGGCGCAGATTATGGCTACACCTTC. Encoded protein: CASSPTGGADYGYTF.